Shown below are 2 T cell receptor beta chains from a single sample sequenced in a study of T cell repertoires in cytomegalovirus infection. These receptors' antigens are unknown. TCRdb independently ran MiXCR on the reads; one entry per CDR3 protein. Of approximately 1,000,000 distinct CDR3 sequences in the sample, roughly 31% were seen once. Sequences were derived from cultured CD8+ T cells from PBMCs, sampled from culture after CMV antigen stimulation. The receptors derive from a human donor in good health (CMV status not recorded). Some clones in this sample may be carry-over from other donors' samples.

The chain is built from TRBV5-5 and TRBJ1-4; 10 bases are shared with TRBD1. V lost 3 bases and J lost 8; bases outside the gene matches: 13. Germline V gene lookup returns CDR1 SGHKS and CDR2 YYEKEE (reference sequence). This CDR3 is built from 17 residues. In DNA, the CDR3 is TGTGCCAGCAGCTCACCGGGACAGGGGAGGACAACGGAAAAACTGTTTTTT. It is translated as CASSSPGQGRTTEKLFF.

The rearrangement links TRBV12-5 to TRBJ1-4, with D maybe TRBD1 (5 bases). CDR1 LGHNT and CDR2 FRNRAP come from the germline V gene. The CDR3 length is 14 residues. With 7 bases removed from V and 3 bases from J, the gap between germline ends came to 12 bases. This CDR3 reads CASAFGAANEKLFF. The CDR3, as DNA: TGTGCTAGTGCCTTCGGGGCGGCTAATGAAAAACTGTTTTTT. Full variable domain (remainder filled in from reference TRBV12-5 and TRBJ1-4): DARVTQTPRHKVTEMGQEVTMRCQPILGHNTVFWYRQTMMQGLELLAYFRNRAPLDDSGMPKDRFSAEMPDATLATLKIQPSEPRDSAVYFCASAFGAANEKLFFGSGTQLSVL.